This T cell receptor beta chain was recorded in a study of blood T cell repertoires in COVID-19. Background on the study: Donors in the United States, Italy and Spain gave samples during acute or convalescent COVID-19.

This clone came up a few times. V lost 5 bases and J lost 11; bases outside the gene matches: 14. The CDR3 is 15 amino acids. Per germline, CDR1 LNHDA and CDR2 SQIVND (reference sequence). Method: immunoSEQ multiplex PCR; TCRdb's copy keeps in-frame clones and lacks some. The sample holds about 240,000 clones; around 83% are singletons and the top ten take around 12%. The source material was peripheral blood. This receptor was taken from an older woman with active or convalescent COVID-19. The V gene is TRBV19, the J gene TRBJ1-1, with 10 bases fitting TRBD1. Here the CDR3 DNA reads TGTGCCAGTAGTCCCAGGACAGGGGGAGTCTTGATTGCTTTCTTT. Protein product: CASSPRTGGVLIAFF. Based on the CDR3 plus reference TRBV19 and TRBJ1-1, the full variable domain is DGGITQSPKYLFRKEGQNVTLSCEQNLNHDAMYWYRQDPGQGLRLIYYSQIVNDFQKGDIAEGYSVSREKKESFPLTVTSAQKNPTAFYLCASSPRTGGVLIAFFGQGTRLTVV.